The rows below give T cell receptor beta chains drawn from one sample of a study of CD8 T cells in Susac syndrome. One entry per CDR3 protein results from TCRdb running MiXCR on the immunoSEQ multiplex PCR reads. The sample comprises some 150,000 distinct CDR3 sequences, roughly 95% of which are singletons, and around 0.15% rests with the top ten. The sequenced sample consisted of CD8+ T cells from PBMCs. These receptors all stem from a human donor with multiple sclerosis. Both conserved end residues are part of each CDR3. D genes are given only for firm matches. The size of a clone is reported for some rows only, either as once, few or many, or as a class for expanded clones.

abundance	d_gene	j_gene	v_gene	CDR3aa	CDR3nt
.	.	TRBJ1-5	TRBV15	CATSRDKGGQPQHF	TGTGCCACCAGCAGAGATAAGGGCGGACAGCCCCAGCATTTT
.	.	TRBJ2-3	TRBV7-7	CASSTRAGDTQYF	TGTGCTAGCAGCACGAGGGCCGGGGATACGCAGTATTTT
.	.	TRBJ2-4	TRBV27	CASSLGKGGHIQYF	TGTGCCAGCAGTTTAGGGAAGGGCGGTCACATTCAGTACTTC
.	.	TRBJ2-2	TRBV2	CASTPGYDTGELFF	TGTGCCAGCACCCCAGGTTATGACACCGGGGAGCTGTTTTTT
.	.	TRBJ2-1	TRBV20-1	CSALTEWNNEQFF	TGCAGTGCTCTCACTGAATGGAACAATGAGCAGTTCTTC
.	.	TRBJ1-2	TRBV30	CAWTPLQGYTF	TGTGCCTGGACCCCTTTACAGGGCTACACCTTC
few	.	TRBJ2-2	TRBV27	CASSPGTSNTGELFF	TGTGCCAGCTCACCGGGGACATCGAACACCGGGGAGCTGTTTTTT
.	TRBD2	TRBJ2-1	TRBV20-1	CSGGGLAGSYFYNEQFF	TGCAGTGGTGGGGGACTAGCGGGGTCCTATTTCTACAATGAGCAGTTCTTC
.	TRBD1	TRBJ1-5	TRBV7-8	CASSVGPQGAEQPQHF	TGTGCCAGCAGCGTAGGACCACAGGGGGCGGAACAGCCCCAGCATTTT
.	.	TRBJ1-1	TRBV2	CASSDIAGGTEAFF	TGTGCCAGCAGTGATATCGCCGGGGGCACTGAAGCTTTCTTT
.	TRBD1	TRBJ1-1	TRBV25-1	CASSEQFGTVNTEAFF	TGTGCCAGCAGTGAACAATTTGGGACAGTGAACACTGAAGCTTTCTTT
once	TRBD1	TRBJ2-4	TRBV6-1	CASSPTGGPAKNIQYF	TGTGCCAGCAGTCCGACAGGGGGGCCAGCCAAAAACATTCAGTACTTC
.	TRBD1	TRBJ2-1	TRBV24-1	CATSDPRQGAFPEQFF	TGTGCCACCAGTGACCCCAGACAGGGGGCCTTCCCTGAGCAGTTCTTC
.	TRBD2	TRBJ2-1	TRBV29-1	CSVAAGAVNEQFF	TGCAGCGTTGCAGCGGGGGCCGTCAATGAGCAGTTCTTC
.	.	TRBJ2-7	TRBV7-6	CASSPRDTSYEQYF	TGTGCCAGCAGCCCACGGGACACTTCCTACGAGCAGTACTTC
.	.	TRBJ2-2	TRBV30	CAWNRAGELFF	TGTGCCTGGAACAGGGCCGGGGAGCTGTTTTTT
.	.	TRBJ1-5	TRBV7-8	CASSPNPQPQHF	TGTGCCAGCAGCCCAAATCCGCAGCCCCAGCATTTT
.	.	TRBJ1-1	TRBV20-1	CSARAPWGDAEAFF	TGCAGTGCTAGAGCCCCGTGGGGGGACGCTGAAGCTTTCTTT
.	.	TRBJ2-1	TRBV29-1	CSVGGGTSLGNEQFF	TGCAGCGTGGGGGGCGGGACTTCCCTGGGCAATGAGCAGTTCTTC
.	TRBD1	TRBJ1-1	TRBV13	CASSRQGKGVNTEAFF	TGTGCCAGCAGCCGACAGGGGAAGGGGGTGAACACTGAAGCTTTCTTT
.	TRBD1	TRBJ1-1	TRBV29-1	CSVRDRDTEAFF	TGCAGCGTGAGAGACAGGGACACTGAAGCTTTCTTT
.	TRBD2	TRBJ2-7	TRBV9	CASTPSGLVEEQYF	TGTGCCAGCACCCCCTCAGGACTAGTGGAAGAGCAGTACTTC
.	.	TRBJ1-2	TRBV6-5	CASRDLGGDGYTF	TGTGCCAGTCGGGACTTAGGAGGGGACGGCTACACCTTC
few	TRBD1	TRBJ1-1	TRBV27	CASSLVQGAEAFF	TGTGCCAGCAGTCTTGTACAGGGGGCGGAAGCTTTCTTT
once	TRBD2	TRBJ2-1	TRBV3-1	CASSQLAGGLNNEQFF	TGTGCCAGCAGCCAACTAGCGGGGGGCCTCAACAATGAGCAGTTCTTC
few	.	TRBJ2-1	TRBV27	CASSFLGSSYNEQFF	TGTGCCAGCAGTTTTCTCGGGAGCTCCTACAATGAGCAGTTCTTC
.	TRBD1	TRBJ1-2	TRBV29-1	CSARTGDSYGYTF	TGCAGCGCCCGGACAGGGGATAGCTATGGCTACACCTTC
.	.	TRBJ2-5	TRBV29-1	CSAAEEGTQYF	TGCAGCGCTGCGGAGGAGGGGACCCAGTACTTC
.	TRBD1	TRBJ2-5	TRBV13	CASSLLRQGSRETQYF	TGTGCCAGCAGCTTACTTAGACAGGGGTCGAGGGAGACCCAGTACTTC
once	TRBD2	TRBJ2-1	TRBV29-1	CSVEDLTSGAPFYNEQFF	TGCAGCGTTGAAGATTTGACTAGCGGGGCCCCCTTCTACAATGAGCAGTTCTTC
.	TRBD1	TRBJ2-2	TRBV29-1	CSVRTGEGTGELFF	TGCAGCGTGAGGACAGGGGAGGGCACCGGGGAGCTGTTTTTT
.	.	TRBJ2-1	TRBV11-2	CASSQTTDSYNEQFF	TGTGCCAGCAGCCAGACCACGGACTCCTACAATGAGCAGTTCTTC
once	.	TRBJ2-6	TRBV7-9	CASSSEAGGLNSGANVLTF	TGTGCCAGCAGCTCGGAGGCCGGGGGGCTAAACTCTGGGGCCAACGTCCTGACTTTC
.	.	TRBJ2-5	TRBV3-1	CASSQDYAGPETQYF	TGTGCCAGCAGCCAAGATTACGCGGGTCCAGAGACCCAGTACTTC
once	TRBD1	TRBJ2-3	TRBV3-1	CASSQDPDRLHF	TGTGCCAGCAGCCAAGATCCGGACAGGTTGCATTTT
.	.	TRBJ2-7	TRBV27	CASSYRGSASYEQYF	TGTGCCAGCAGTTACCGGGGGTCTGCCTCCTACGAGCAGTACTTC
.	.	TRBJ1-5	TRBV4-1	CASSTGPGGEGNQPQHF	TGCGCCAGCAGCACGGGACCGGGCGGGGAGGGCAATCAGCCCCAGCATTTT
.	TRBD1	TRBJ1-2	TRBV14	CASSQWTGIGYTF	TGTGCCAGCAGCCAATGGACAGGCATTGGCTACACCTTC
.	TRBD2	TRBJ2-1	TRBV27	CASSLTAGAYNEQFF	TGTGCCAGCAGTTTAACGGCGGGGGCCTACAATGAGCAGTTCTTC
.	TRBD2	TRBJ2-1	TRBV28	CASSATSGGAYNEQFF	TGTGCCAGCAGTGCGACTAGCGGGGGGGCCTACAATGAGCAGTTCTTC
.	.	TRBJ2-7	TRBV9	CASSVQEQYF	TGTGCCAGCAGCGTTCAGGAGCAGTACTTC
.	.	TRBJ1-2	TRBV19	CASSIRTPGGYTF	TGTGCCAGTAGTATTAGGACCCCCGGGGGCTACACCTTC
.	.	TRBJ2-1	TRBV29-1	CSVEGRGTYNEQFF	TGCAGCGTTGAAGGCAGGGGCACCTACAATGAGCAGTTCTTC
.	TRBD2	TRBJ2-1	TRBV11-3	CASSPGGGEQFF	TGTGCCAGCAGCCCGGGGGGAGGTGAGCAGTTCTTC
.	.	TRBJ1-1	TRBV5-6	CASSLSDPRRSGRVPEAFF	TGTGCCAGCAGCTTGTCCGACCCCCGTAGGTCAGGGAGGGTACCTGAAGCTTTCTTT
.	TRBD1	TRBJ2-7	TRBV6-5	CASSPGTGGNEQYF	TGTGCCAGCAGCCCCGGGACAGGGGGCAACGAGCAGTACTTC
.	.	TRBJ1-2	TRBV19	CASSIPGFYGYTF	TGTGCCAGTAGTATACCAGGCTTCTATGGCTACACCTTC
.	.	TRBJ2-7	TRBV13	CASSLWAQGSYEQYF	TGTGCCAGCAGCTTATGGGCCCAGGGTAGCTACGAGCAGTACTTC
.	.	TRBJ2-7	TRBV27	CASSLYHGSSYEQYF	TGTGCCAGCAGTTTATATCACGGGTCCTCCTACGAGCAGTACTTC
.	.	TRBJ2-7	TRBV12-3/TRBV12-4	CASSSGTPYEQYF	TGTGCCAGCAGTTCCGGGACACCGTACGAGCAGTACTTC
.	.	TRBJ2-3	TRBV27	CASTFSGHTDTQYF	TGTGCCAGCACTTTTAGCGGACACACAGATACGCAGTATTTT
.	.	TRBJ1-6	TRBV4-2	CASSQELNSPLHF	TGTGCCAGCAGCCAAGAGCTTAATTCACCCCTCCACTTT
once	.	TRBJ2-7	TRBV12-3/TRBV12-4	CASSPGASYEQYF	TGTGCCAGCAGCCCGGGGGCTTCTTACGAGCAGTACTTC
.	.	TRBJ2-3	TRBV7-9	CASSTMRGDTQYF	TGTGCCAGCAGCACGATGCGGGGCGATACGCAGTATTTT